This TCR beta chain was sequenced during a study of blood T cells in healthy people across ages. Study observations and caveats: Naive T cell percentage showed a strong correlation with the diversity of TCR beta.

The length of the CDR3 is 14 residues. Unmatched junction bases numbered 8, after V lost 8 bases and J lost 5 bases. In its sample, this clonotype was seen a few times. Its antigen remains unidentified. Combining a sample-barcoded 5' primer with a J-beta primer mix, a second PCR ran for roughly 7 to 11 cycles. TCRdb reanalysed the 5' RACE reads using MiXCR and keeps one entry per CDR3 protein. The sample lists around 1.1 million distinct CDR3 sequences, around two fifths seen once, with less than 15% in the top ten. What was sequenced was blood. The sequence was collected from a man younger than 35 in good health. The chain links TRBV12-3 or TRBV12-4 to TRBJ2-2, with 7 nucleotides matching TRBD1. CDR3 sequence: CASRVRGITGELFF. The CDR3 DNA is TGTGCCAGCCGAGTCAGGGGGATAACCGGGGAGCTGTTTTTT.